The rows below give T cell receptor beta chains drawn from one sample of a study of blood T cell repertoires in COVID-19. The method was immunoSEQ multiplex PCR; TCRdb's version includes in-frame clones alone and lacks a portion of them. The sample comprises fewer than 80,000 clones, 82% of which are singletons, and 9% to 10% rests with the top ten. The sequencing sample was made of peripheral blood. The origin of the receptors is an elderly woman with acute or convalescent COVID-19. Both conserved end residues are part of each CDR3. Fields, in order: D gene, V gene, clone size, J gene, CDR3 DNA, CDR3 protein. A D gene is named only where the DNA matches it firmly. A row's size may be missing; if present it is once, few, many or a size class.

d_call: -; v_call: TRBV2; clone_size: -; j_call: TRBJ1-2; cdr3_nt: TGTGCCAGCAGTGTACAGTTGAACTATGGCTACACCTTC; cdr3_aa: CASSVQLNYGYTF
d_call: -; v_call: TRBV19; clone_size: once; j_call: TRBJ1-5; cdr3_nt: TGTGCCAGTAGTATAGACTGGACAGCGTACAATCAGCCCCAGCATTTT; cdr3_aa: CASSIDWTAYNQPQHF
d_call: TRBD1; v_call: TRBV27; clone_size: -; j_call: TRBJ1-2; cdr3_nt: TGTGCCAGCAGTAAAACAGGGGGTTTAAACTATGGCTACACCTTC; cdr3_aa: CASSKTGGLNYGYTF
d_call: -; v_call: TRBV7-9; clone_size: -; j_call: TRBJ1-2; cdr3_nt: TGTGCCAGCAGCTTAACGGTTGCGAACTATGGCTACACCTTC; cdr3_aa: CASSLTVANYGYTF
d_call: TRBD1; v_call: TRBV6-5; clone_size: -; j_call: TRBJ2-7; cdr3_nt: TGTGCCAGTGGGCTACAGGGGCCGTACGAGCAGTACTTC; cdr3_aa: CASGLQGPYEQYF
d_call: TRBD2; v_call: TRBV5-6; clone_size: -; j_call: TRBJ2-5; cdr3_nt: TGTGCCAGCAGTTCCCGCATACTAGCGGGGTTGCGGTCCCAAGAGACCCAGTACTTC; cdr3_aa: CASSSRILAGLRSQETQYF
d_call: TRBD1; v_call: TRBV6-5; clone_size: -; j_call: TRBJ2-7; cdr3_nt: TGTGCCAGCAGTCTGACAGGGGTGAAATCGTACGAGCAGTACTTC; cdr3_aa: CASSLTGVKSYEQYF
d_call: -; v_call: TRBV5-1; clone_size: -; j_call: TRBJ1-1; cdr3_nt: TGCGCCAGCAGCTTGTACCCAGATTTGAACACTGAAGCTTTCTTT; cdr3_aa: CASSLYPDLNTEAFF
d_call: -; v_call: TRBV29-1; clone_size: -; j_call: TRBJ1-1; cdr3_nt: TGCAGCGTTGTCAGGGGAGCCACTGAAGCTTTCTTT; cdr3_aa: CSVVRGATEAFF
d_call: TRBD2; v_call: TRBV5-4; clone_size: -; j_call: TRBJ2-5; cdr3_nt: TGTGCCAGCAGCGCAGCGGGGAGATCGTACCAAGAGACCCAGTACTTC; cdr3_aa: CASSAAGRSYQETQYF
d_call: -; v_call: TRBV10-1; clone_size: -; j_call: TRBJ2-7; cdr3_nt: TGCGCCAGCAGTGGAGGGCAGACAGGACCCTACGAGCAGTACTTC; cdr3_aa: CASSGGQTGPYEQYF
d_call: TRBD2; v_call: TRBV5-4; clone_size: -; j_call: TRBJ2-2; cdr3_nt: TGTGCCAGCAACCTGGGGGGGGAGGGCTCCGGGGAGCTGTTTTTT; cdr3_aa: CASNLGGEGSGELFF
d_call: -; v_call: TRBV27; clone_size: -; j_call: TRBJ1-6; cdr3_nt: TGTGCCAGCAGTTTAGAACAGGGTACGAATTCACCCCTCCACTTT; cdr3_aa: CASSLEQGTNSPLHF
d_call: TRBD1; v_call: TRBV2; clone_size: few; j_call: TRBJ1-2; cdr3_nt: TGTGCCAGCAGTCAAGACAGGGGGAACTATGGCTACACCTTC; cdr3_aa: CASSQDRGNYGYTF
d_call: -; v_call: TRBV27; clone_size: -; j_call: TRBJ1-2; cdr3_nt: TGTGCCAGCAGTCCTATATCCCCGACAGGCTCCCGTAACTATGGCTACACCTTC; cdr3_aa: CASSPISPTGSRNYGYTF
d_call: TRBD1; v_call: TRBV12-5; clone_size: -; j_call: TRBJ2-7; cdr3_nt: TGTGCTAGTGGTATAAACCCGGGACAGGGGATATTCCACGAGCAGTACTTC; cdr3_aa: CASGINPGQGIFHEQYF
d_call: TRBD2; v_call: TRBV29-1; clone_size: -; j_call: TRBJ2-2; cdr3_nt: TGCAGCGTTGCCGAACTAGCGGGGGGCCGGAACACCGGGGAGCTGTTTTTT; cdr3_aa: CSVAELAGGRNTGELFF
d_call: -; v_call: TRBV7-9; clone_size: -; j_call: TRBJ2-2; cdr3_nt: TGTGCCAGCAGCCCCAGGATTTCGAACACCGGGGAGCTGTTTTTT; cdr3_aa: CASSPRISNTGELFF
d_call: -; v_call: TRBV6-1; clone_size: once; j_call: TRBJ2-7; cdr3_nt: TGTGCCAGCAGTGAATGGGGCCCCTACGAGCAGTACTTC; cdr3_aa: CASSEWGPYEQYF
d_call: -; v_call: TRBV2; clone_size: -; j_call: TRBJ2-3; cdr3_nt: TGTGCCAGCAGGGGGCTCAGCCTTAGCACAGATACGCAGTATTTT; cdr3_aa: CASRGLSLSTDTQYF
d_call: -; v_call: TRBV11-2; clone_size: -; j_call: TRBJ2-2; cdr3_nt: TGTGCCAGCAGAACCCCCAGCGGGGAGCTGTTTTTT; cdr3_aa: CASRTPSGELFF
d_call: -; v_call: TRBV2; clone_size: -; j_call: TRBJ2-5; cdr3_nt: TGTGCCAGCAGTGGGAGTACAGGGGAGACCCAGTACTTC; cdr3_aa: CASSGSTGETQYF
d_call: TRBD1; v_call: TRBV6-5; clone_size: -; j_call: TRBJ2-7; cdr3_nt: TGTGCCAGCAGGTTTCAGGGACAGGAGGACGAGCAGTACTTC; cdr3_aa: CASRFQGQEDEQYF
d_call: -; v_call: TRBV3-1/TRBV3-2; clone_size: -; j_call: TRBJ1-2; cdr3_nt: TGTGCCAGCAGCCATGAAAACAGGAGTGGCTACACCTTC; cdr3_aa: CASSHENRSGYTF
d_call: TRBD2; v_call: TRBV4-1; clone_size: -; j_call: TRBJ2-5; cdr3_nt: TGCGCCAGCAGCCAAGGCTATGCGGGGGTCCAAGAGACCCAGTACTTC; cdr3_aa: CASSQGYAGVQETQYF
d_call: TRBD1; v_call: TRBV9; clone_size: -; j_call: TRBJ2-7; cdr3_nt: TGTGCCAGCAGCCCCACGACAGGGTGGCCCTACGAGCAGTACTTC; cdr3_aa: CASSPTTGWPYEQYF
d_call: -; v_call: TRBV5-6; clone_size: once; j_call: TRBJ1-4; cdr3_nt: TGTGCCAGCAGCCCTAGTGCGACTAATGAAAAACTGTTTTTT; cdr3_aa: CASSPSATNEKLFF
d_call: -; v_call: TRBV2; clone_size: -; j_call: TRBJ1-6; cdr3_nt: TGTGCCAGCAGTGGGCAGGGGATAATTTCACCCCTCCACTTT; cdr3_aa: CASSGQGIISPLHF
d_call: -; v_call: TRBV5-1; clone_size: -; j_call: TRBJ1-4; cdr3_nt: TGCGCCAGCAGCTCCAGGGGCACTAATGAAAAACTGTTTTTT; cdr3_aa: CASSSRGTNEKLFF
d_call: -; v_call: TRBV2; clone_size: once; j_call: TRBJ2-4; cdr3_nt: TGTGCCAGCAGACCGGCCAGGGGCAAAAACATTCAGTACTTC; cdr3_aa: CASRPARGKNIQYF
d_call: -; v_call: TRBV7-8; clone_size: -; j_call: TRBJ1-1; cdr3_nt: TGTGCCAGCAGTGTCTCCCGGGAAAACACTGAAGCTTTCTTT; cdr3_aa: CASSVSRENTEAFF
d_call: TRBD1; v_call: TRBV6-2/TRBV6-3; clone_size: -; j_call: TRBJ2-7; cdr3_nt: TGTGCCAGCAGTTTCACCCCGGGACAGGGGGCCATAGCCTACGAGCAGTACTTC; cdr3_aa: CASSFTPGQGAIAYEQYF
d_call: TRBD1; v_call: TRBV6-2/TRBV6-3; clone_size: -; j_call: TRBJ1-3; cdr3_nt: TGTGCCAGCAGTTGGGGCGGACAGGGATCTGGAAACACCATATATTTT; cdr3_aa: CASSWGGQGSGNTIYF